This T cell receptor (beta chain) was retrieved from a study of shared clonotypes between healthy human individuals. The CDR3 runs to 12 residues. Trimming removed 3 bases at V and 5 bases at J, with 7 bases between. Germline lookup yields CDR1 SGHRS and CDR2 YFSETQ. Regarding the study as a whole: Generally, naive subsets (rather than memory subsets) showed larger estimated richness. Non-shared clonotypes had lower generation probabilities than clonotypes shared by all four sorted-subset donors. Sampling was confined to blood; repertoires within tissues likely differ. There were few donors, and this limited the genetic and exposure-history diversity represented.

Remarks on this clone: Its antigen is undetermined.

The table came from immunoSEQ multiplex PCR; TCRdb's copy has only in-frame clones and leaves some out. This table has over a million clones, roughly 80% appearing once. The source of this sequence is a man in his late teens or twenties in good health. This chain links TRBV5-1 with TRBJ2-3; D is unclear. Sequencing used memory CD4+ T cells sorted from blood. Described subset: CD45RA-negative fraction. CDR3 in amino acids: CASSSTLDTQYF. DNA for the CDR3: TGCGCCAGCAGCTCGACATTAGATACGCAGTATTTT.